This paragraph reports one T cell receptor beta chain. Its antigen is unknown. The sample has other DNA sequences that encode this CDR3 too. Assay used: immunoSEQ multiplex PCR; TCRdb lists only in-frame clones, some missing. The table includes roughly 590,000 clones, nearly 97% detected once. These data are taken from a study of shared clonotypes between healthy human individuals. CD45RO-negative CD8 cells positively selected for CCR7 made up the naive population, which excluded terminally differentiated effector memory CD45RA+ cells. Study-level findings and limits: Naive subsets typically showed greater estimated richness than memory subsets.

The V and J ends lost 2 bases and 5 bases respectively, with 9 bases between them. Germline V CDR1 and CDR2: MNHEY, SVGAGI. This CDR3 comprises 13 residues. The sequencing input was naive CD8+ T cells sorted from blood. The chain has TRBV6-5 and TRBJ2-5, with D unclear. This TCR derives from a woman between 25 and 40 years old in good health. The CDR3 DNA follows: TGTGCCAGCAGTTACGGATTGGTGGAGACCCAGTACTTC. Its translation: CASSYGLVETQYF.